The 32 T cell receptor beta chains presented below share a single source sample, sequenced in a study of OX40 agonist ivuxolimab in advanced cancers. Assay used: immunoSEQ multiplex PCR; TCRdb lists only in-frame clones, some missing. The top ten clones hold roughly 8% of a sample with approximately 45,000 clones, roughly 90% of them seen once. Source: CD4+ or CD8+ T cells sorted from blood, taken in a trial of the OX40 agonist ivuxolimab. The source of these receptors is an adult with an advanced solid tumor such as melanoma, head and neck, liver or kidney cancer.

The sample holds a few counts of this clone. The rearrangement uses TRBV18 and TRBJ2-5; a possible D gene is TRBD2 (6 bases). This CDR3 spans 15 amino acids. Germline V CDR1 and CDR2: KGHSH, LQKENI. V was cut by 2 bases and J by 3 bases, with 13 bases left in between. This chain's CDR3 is CASSPGAGLKETQYF. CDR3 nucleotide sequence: TGTGCCAGCTCACCAGGGGCGGGACTTAAAGAGACCCAGTACTTC.

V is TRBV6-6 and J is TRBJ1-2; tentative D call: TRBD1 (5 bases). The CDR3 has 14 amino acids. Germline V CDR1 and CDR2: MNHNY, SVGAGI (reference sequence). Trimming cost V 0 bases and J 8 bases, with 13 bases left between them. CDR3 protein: CASSYSGTRGGYTF. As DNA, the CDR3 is TGTGCCAGCAGTTACTCCGGGACTCGGGGAGGCTACACCTTC.

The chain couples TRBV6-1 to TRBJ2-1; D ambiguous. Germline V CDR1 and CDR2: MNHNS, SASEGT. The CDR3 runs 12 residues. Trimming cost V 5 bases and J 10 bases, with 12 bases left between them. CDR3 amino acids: CASSYLGIEQFF. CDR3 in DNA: TGTGCCAGCAGTTATTTGGGTATCGAGCAGTTCTTC.

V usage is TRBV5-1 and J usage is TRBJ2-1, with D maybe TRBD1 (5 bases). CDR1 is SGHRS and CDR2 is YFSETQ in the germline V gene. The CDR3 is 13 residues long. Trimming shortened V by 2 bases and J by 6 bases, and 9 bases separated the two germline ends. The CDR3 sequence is CASSLGRVNEQFF. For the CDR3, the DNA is TGCGCCAGCAGCTTAGGCAGGGTCAATGAGCAGTTCTTC.

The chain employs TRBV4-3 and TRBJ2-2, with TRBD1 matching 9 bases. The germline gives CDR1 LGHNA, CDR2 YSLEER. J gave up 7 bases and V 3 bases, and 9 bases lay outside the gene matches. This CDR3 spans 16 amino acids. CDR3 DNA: TGCGCCAGCAGCCACCTCTGGACAGGGGCGAACGGGGAGCTGTTTTTT. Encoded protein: CASSHLWTGANGELFF.

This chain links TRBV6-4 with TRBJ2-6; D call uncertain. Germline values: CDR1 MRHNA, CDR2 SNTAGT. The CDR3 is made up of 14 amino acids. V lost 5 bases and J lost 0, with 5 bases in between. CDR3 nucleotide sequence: TGTGCCAGCAGTCAGTACTCTGGGGCCAACGTCCTGACTTTC. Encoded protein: CASSQYSGANVLTF.

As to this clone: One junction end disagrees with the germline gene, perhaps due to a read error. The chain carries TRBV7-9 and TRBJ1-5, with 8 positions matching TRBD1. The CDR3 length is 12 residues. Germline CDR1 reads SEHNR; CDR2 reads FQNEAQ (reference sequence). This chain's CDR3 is CASSSLGQDAIF. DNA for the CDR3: TGTGCCAGCAGTAGCCTGGGACAGGACGCAATTTTT.

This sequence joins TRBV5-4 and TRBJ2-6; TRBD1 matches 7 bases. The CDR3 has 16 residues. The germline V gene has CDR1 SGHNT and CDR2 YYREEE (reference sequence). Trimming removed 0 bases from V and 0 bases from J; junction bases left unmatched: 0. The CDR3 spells CASSLGDSSGANVLTF. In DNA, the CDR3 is TGTGCCAGCAGCTTGGGGGACAGCTCTGGGGCCAACGTCCTGACTTTC.

CDR3 nucleotide sequence: TGTGCCAGTAGAACGCCAGGGGGTTATAGGTACACTGAAGCTTTCTTT. Translating it yields CASRTPGGYRYTEAFF. The rearrangement joins TRBV19 to TRBJ1-1; 7 bases align to TRBD1. V lost 6 bases, J lost 3 bases, and 13 bases stayed unmatched. The germline V gene encodes CDR1 LNHDA and CDR2 SQIVND (reference sequence). The CDR3 has 16 amino acids. Filled out from reference TRBV19 and TRBJ1-1, the complete variable domain reads DGGITQSPKYLFRKEGQNVTLSCEQNLNHDAMYWYRQDPGQGLRLIYYSQIVNDFQKGDIAEGYSVSREKKESFPLTVTSAQKNPTAFYLCASRTPGGYRYTEAFFGQGTRLTVV.

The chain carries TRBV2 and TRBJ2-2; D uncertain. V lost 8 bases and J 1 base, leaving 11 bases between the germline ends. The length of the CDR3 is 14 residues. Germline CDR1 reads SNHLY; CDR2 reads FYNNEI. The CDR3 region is CASHLDGNTGELFF. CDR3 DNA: TGTGCCAGCCACTTGGACGGGAACACCGGGGAGCTGTTTTTT.

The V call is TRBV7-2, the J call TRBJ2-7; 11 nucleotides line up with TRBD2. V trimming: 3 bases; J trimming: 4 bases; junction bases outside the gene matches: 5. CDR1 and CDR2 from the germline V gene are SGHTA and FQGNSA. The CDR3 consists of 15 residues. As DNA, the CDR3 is TGTGCCAGCAGCTTTGTAGCGGGAGGGCCTTACGAGCAGTACTTC. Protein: CASSFVAGGPYEQYF.

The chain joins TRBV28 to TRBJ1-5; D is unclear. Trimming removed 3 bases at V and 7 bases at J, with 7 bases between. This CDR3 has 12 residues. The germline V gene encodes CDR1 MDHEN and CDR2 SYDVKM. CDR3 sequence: CASSFSQQPQHF. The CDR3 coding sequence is TGTGCCAGCAGTTTCTCTCAACAGCCCCAGCATTTT.

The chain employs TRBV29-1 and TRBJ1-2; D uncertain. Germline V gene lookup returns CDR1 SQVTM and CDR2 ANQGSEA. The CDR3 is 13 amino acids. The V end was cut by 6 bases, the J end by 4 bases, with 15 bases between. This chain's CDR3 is CSVGDPTAYGYTF. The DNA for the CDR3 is TGCAGCGTCGGGGATCCAACCGCCTATGGCTACACCTTC.

The CDR3 DNA follows: TGTGCCAGCAGCTTGAAGAGCGGATCGAACACCGGGGAGCTGTTTTTT. It encodes CASSLKSGSNTGELFF. The chain is built from TRBV5-4 and TRBJ2-2; D perhaps matches TRBD2 (5 bases). Per germline, CDR1 SGHNT and CDR2 YYREEE (reference sequence). Trimming shortened V by 1 base and J by 0 bases, and 10 bases separated the two germline ends. The CDR3 has 16 residues.

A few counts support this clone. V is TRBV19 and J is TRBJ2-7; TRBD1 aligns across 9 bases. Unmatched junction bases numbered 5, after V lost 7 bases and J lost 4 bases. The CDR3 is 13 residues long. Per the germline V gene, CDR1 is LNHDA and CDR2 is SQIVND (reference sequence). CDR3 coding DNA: TGTGCCAGTACCGGACAGGGGCGTTACGAGCAGTACTTC. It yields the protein CASTGQGRYEQYF.

The CDR3 DNA sequence: TGTGCCAGCAGCTTAGTCGGGTCCGGATTCGGTGAAGCTTTCTTT. Protein product: CASSLVGSGFGEAFF. The chain uses TRBV7-2 and TRBJ1-1, with D uncertain. Trimming removed 1 base from V and 7 bases from J, with 16 bases in between. This CDR3 spans 15 amino acids. The germline gives CDR1 SGHTA, CDR2 FQGNSA.

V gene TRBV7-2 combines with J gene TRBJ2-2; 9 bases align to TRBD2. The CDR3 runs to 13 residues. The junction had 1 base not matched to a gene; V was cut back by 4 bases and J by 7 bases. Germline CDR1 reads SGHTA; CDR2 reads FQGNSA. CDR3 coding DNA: TGTGCCAGCAGCTGGACTAGCGTCGGGGAGCTGTTTTTT. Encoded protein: CASSWTSVGELFF.

In DNA, the CDR3 is TGTGCCAGTAGTAAACCCCAAGAATATGGCTACACCTTC. Encoded protein: CASSKPQEYGYTF. The V gene is TRBV19, the J gene TRBJ1-2, with no clear D. The V gene lost 4 bases and the J gene lost 5 bases, with 11 bases spanning the gap. The length of the CDR3 is 13 residues. Germline CDR1 and CDR2: LNHDA and SQIVND (reference sequence).

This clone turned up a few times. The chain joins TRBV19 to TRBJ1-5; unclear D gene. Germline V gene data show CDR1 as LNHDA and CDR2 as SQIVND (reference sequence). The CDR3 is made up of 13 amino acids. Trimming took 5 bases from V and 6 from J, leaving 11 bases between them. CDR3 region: CASSQREAQPQHF. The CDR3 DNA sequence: TGTGCCAGTAGTCAGAGGGAGGCTCAGCCCCAGCATTTT.

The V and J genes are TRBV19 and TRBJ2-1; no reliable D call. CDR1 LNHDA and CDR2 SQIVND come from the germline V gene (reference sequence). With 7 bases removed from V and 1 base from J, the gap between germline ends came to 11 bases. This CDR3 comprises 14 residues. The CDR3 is CASKGHRSYNEQFF. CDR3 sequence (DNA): TGTGCCAGTAAGGGTCATAGGTCCTACAATGAGCAGTTCTTC.

CDR3 loop: CASSIGGMAFF. The CDR3 nucleotides are TGTGCCAGTAGTATAGGTGGGATGGCTTTCTTT. V is TRBV19 and J is TRBJ1-1, with D unresolved. V was clipped by 1 base and J by 11 bases, with 8 bases between them. The CDR3 totals 11 residues. From germline, CDR1 is LNHDA and CDR2 SQIVND (reference sequence). The whole variable domain, remainder taken from reference TRBV19 and TRBJ1-1, is DGGITQSPKYLFRKEGQNVTLSCEQNLNHDAMYWYRQDPGQGLRLIYYSQIVNDFQKGDIAEGYSVSREKKESFPLTVTSAQKNPTAFYLCASSIGGMAFFGQGTRLTVV.

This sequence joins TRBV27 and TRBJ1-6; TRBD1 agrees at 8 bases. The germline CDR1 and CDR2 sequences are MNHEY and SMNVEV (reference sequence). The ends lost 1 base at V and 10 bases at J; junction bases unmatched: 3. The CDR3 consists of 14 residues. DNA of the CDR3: TGTGCCAGCAGTTTATGGGGACAGGTCTCACCCCTCCACTTT. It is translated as CASSLWGQVSPLHF.

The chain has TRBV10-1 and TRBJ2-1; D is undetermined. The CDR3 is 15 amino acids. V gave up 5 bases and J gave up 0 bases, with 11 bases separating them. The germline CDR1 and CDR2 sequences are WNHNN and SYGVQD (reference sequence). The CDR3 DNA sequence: TGCGCCAGCAGTTTGTCATCCAGCTCCTACAATGAGCAGTTCTTC. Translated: CASSLSSSSYNEQFF.

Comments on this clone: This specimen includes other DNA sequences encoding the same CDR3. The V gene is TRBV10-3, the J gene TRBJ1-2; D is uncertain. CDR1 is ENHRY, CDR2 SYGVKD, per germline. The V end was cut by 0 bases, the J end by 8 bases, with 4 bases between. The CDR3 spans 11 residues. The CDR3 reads CAISESGGYTF. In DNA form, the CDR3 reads TGTGCCATCAGTGAGTCGGGGGGCTACACCTTC.

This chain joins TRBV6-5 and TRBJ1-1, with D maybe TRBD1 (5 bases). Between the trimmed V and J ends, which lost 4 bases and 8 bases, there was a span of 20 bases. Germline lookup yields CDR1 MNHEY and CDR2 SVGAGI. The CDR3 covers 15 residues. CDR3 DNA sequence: TGTGCCAGCAGTTCACTCGGGCAGGGAGGTCGGGAAGCTTTCTTT. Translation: CASSSLGQGGREAFF.

Here the CDR3 DNA reads TGTGCCAGCTCACCAGGTGGGACTAGCGGGGGAGAGACCCAGTACTTC. This encodes CASSPGGTSGGETQYF. The V gene is TRBV18, the J gene TRBJ2-5; 14 positions match TRBD2. Germline assignment: CDR1 KGHSH and CDR2 LQKENI. V gave up 2 bases and J gave up 4 bases; unmatched junction bases: 3. The CDR3 covers 16 residues.

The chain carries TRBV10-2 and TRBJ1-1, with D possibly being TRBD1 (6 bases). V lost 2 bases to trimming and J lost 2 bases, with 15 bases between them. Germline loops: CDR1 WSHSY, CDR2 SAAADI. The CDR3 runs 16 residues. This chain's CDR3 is CASSEPAGGHNTEAFF. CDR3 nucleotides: TGCGCCAGCAGTGAGCCGGCGGGGGGGCACAACACTGAAGCTTTCTTT.

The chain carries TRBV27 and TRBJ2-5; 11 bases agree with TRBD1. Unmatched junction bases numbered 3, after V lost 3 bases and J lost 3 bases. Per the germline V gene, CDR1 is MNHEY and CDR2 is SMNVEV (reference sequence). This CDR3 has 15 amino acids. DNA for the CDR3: TGTGCCAGCAGTTTGACGGGACAGGGGGAAGAGACCCAGTACTTC. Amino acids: CASSLTGQGEETQYF.

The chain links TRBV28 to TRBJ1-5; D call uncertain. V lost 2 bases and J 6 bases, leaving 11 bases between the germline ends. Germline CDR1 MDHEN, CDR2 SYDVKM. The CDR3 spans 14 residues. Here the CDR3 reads CASSLGSGIQPQHF. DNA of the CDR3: TGTGCCAGCAGTTTAGGGTCTGGAATTCAGCCCCAGCATTTT.

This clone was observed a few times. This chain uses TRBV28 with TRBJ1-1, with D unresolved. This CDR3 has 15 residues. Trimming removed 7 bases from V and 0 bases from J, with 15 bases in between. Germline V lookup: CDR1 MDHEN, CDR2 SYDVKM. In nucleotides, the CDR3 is TGTGCCAGCACCCCAGGTTCGAGAGTGAACACTGAAGCTTTCTTT. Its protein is CASTPGSRVNTEAFF.

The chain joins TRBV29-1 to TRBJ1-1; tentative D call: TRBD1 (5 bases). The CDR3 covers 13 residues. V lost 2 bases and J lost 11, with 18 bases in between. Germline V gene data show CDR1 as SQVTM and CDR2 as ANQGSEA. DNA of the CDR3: TGCAGCGTTGAACGTGGGGGGACCCGTATGGCTTTCTTT. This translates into CSVERGGTRMAFF.

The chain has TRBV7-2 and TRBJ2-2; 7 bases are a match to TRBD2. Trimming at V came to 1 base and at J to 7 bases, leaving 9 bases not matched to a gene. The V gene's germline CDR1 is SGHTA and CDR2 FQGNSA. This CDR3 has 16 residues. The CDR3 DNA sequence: TGTGCCAGCAGCTTAGGTGGCGGGAGTGGGCTCGGGGAGCTGTTTTTT. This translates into CASSLGGGSGLGELFF.